Below, 15 T cell receptor beta chains from the same sample are listed, as sequenced in a study of blood T cell repertoires in COVID-19. This table comes from immunoSEQ multiplex PCR, and its TCRdb copy is limited to in-frame clones, with some not included. This table has approximately 140,000 clones, 70% to 90% appearing once. What was sequenced was peripheral blood. The receptor source for this set is a woman aged 60-70 years with COVID-19, enrolled during active disease.

This sequence joins TRBV25-1 and TRBJ2-7; weak D call: TRBD1 (6 bases). Germline CDR1 is MGHDK and CDR2 is SYGVNS. The CDR3 has 15 residues. Trimming left V 0 bases short and J 3 bases short, with 12 bases between. The CDR3 DNA reads TGTGCCAGCAGTGAATACAAAGCAGGGGACTACGAGCAGTACTTC. This translates into CASSEYKAGDYEQYF.

The rearrangement joins TRBV2 to TRBJ1-3; D remains unclear. The CDR3 is made up of 14 amino acids. V was pared by 4 bases and J by 0 bases, with 7 bases between. CDR1 and CDR2 (germline): SNHLY, FYNNEI. This CDR3 reads CASSVEYSGNTIYF. DNA for the CDR3: TGTGCCAGCAGTGTGGAGTACTCTGGAAACACCATATATTTT.

This clone was observed a few times. The V and J genes are TRBV6-1 and TRBJ1-5; no clear D gene. Germline V gives CDR1 MNHNS, CDR2 SASEGT. With 2 bases removed from V and 0 bases from J, the gap between germline ends came to 8 bases. This CDR3 has 15 amino acids. CDR3 loop: CASSEFHNSNQPQHF. In DNA form, the CDR3 reads TGTGCCAGCAGTGAATTCCACAATAGCAATCAGCCCCAGCATTTT.

Written as DNA, the CDR3 is TGTGCCAGCTCACCAACCGGGAGGAACACTGAAGCTTTCTTT. The encoded protein is CASSPTGRNTEAFF. V and J are TRBV18 and TRBJ1-1; D remains ambiguous. V was pared by 2 bases and J by 1 base, with 8 bases between. The CDR3 contains 14 residues. In germline, CDR1 is KGHSH, CDR2 LQKENI.

The CDR3 is CASSEIENTEAFF. The CDR3 region has the DNA TGTGCCAGCAGTGAGATAGAAAACACTGAAGCTTTCTTT. The V call is TRBV6-1, the J call TRBJ1-1; unclear D gene. The germline V gene encodes CDR1 MNHNS and CDR2 SASEGT. Trimming took 3 bases from V and 2 from J, leaving 7 bases between them. CDR3 length: 13 residues.

The chain carries TRBV9 and TRBJ2-7; TRBD1 matches at 7 bases. This CDR3 is 15 amino acids long. From germline, CDR1 is SGDLS and CDR2 YYNGEE. V was clipped by 2 bases and J by 0 bases; unmatched bases: 5. DNA for the CDR3: TGTGCCAGCAGCGTGTCCGGGACAGCCTCCTACGAGCAGTACTTC. It is translated as CASSVSGTASYEQYF.

The chain combines TRBV18 with TRBJ2-5; TRBD1 agrees at 10 bases. The V gene's germline CDR1 is KGHSH and CDR2 LQKENI. The CDR3 consists of 15 residues. V shed 3 bases and J 5 bases; nucleotides not matched to a gene: 6. CDR3 bases: TGTGCCAGCTCACCCCGGACAGGGGGTGGGGAGACCCAGTACTTC. Encoded protein: CASSPRTGGGETQYF.

The J gene is TRBJ1-1, the V gene TRBV9; D not resolved. CDR3 length equals 13 residues. V lost 3 bases, J lost 7 bases, and 13 bases lay in between. Germline values: CDR1 SGDLS, CDR2 YYNGEE. The CDR3 coding sequence is TGTGCCAGCAGCGCGGAGGTGGCGGTTGAAGCTTTCTTT. Its translation: CASSAEVAVEAFF.

J is TRBJ2-7 and V is TRBV4-1, with D possibly TRBD2 on 6 matching bases. CDR1 is MGHRA and CDR2 is YSYEKL in the germline V gene. The V and J ends lost 1 base and 0 bases respectively, with 13 bases between them. The CDR3 length is 16 residues. CDR3 sequence: CASSQVVGRSSYEQYF. CDR3 sequence (DNA): TGCGCCAGCAGCCAAGTGGTTGGGAGGAGCTCCTACGAGCAGTACTTC.

This rearrangement joins TRBV5-5 to TRBJ2-7, with a weak D call TRBD1 (6 bases). The ends were cut back, 3 bases at V and 2 bases at J, with 24 bases in the middle. Germline CDR1 and CDR2: SGHKS and YYEKEE (reference sequence). The CDR3 is made up of 18 amino acids. This CDR3 is CASSSEYLYGTRAYEQYF. DNA of the CDR3: TGTGCCAGCAGCTCTGAGTACCTATACGGGACACGGGCCTACGAGCAGTACTTC. The full variable domain, in which reference TRBV5-5 and TRBJ2-7 provide the parts outside the CDR3, is DAGVTQSPTHLIKTRGQQVTLRCSPISGHKSVSWYQQVLGQGPQFIFQYYEKEERGRGNFPDRFSARQFPNYSSELNVNALLLGDSALYLCASSSEYLYGTRAYEQYFGPGTRLTVT.

This chain connects TRBV4-1 to TRBJ2-3; TRBD2 matches 9 bases. The germline gives CDR1 MGHRA, CDR2 YSYEKL. Trimming removed 4 bases from V and 2 bases from J; junction bases left unmatched: 7. The CDR3 consists of 16 residues. The CDR3 nucleotides are TGCGCCAGCAGCCCACGGGGACTAGCAGACACAGATACGCAGTATTTT. Encoded protein: CASSPRGLADTDTQYF.

This chain uses TRBV11-2 with TRBJ1-1; 7 bases align to TRBD1. Unmatched junction bases numbered 5, after V lost 3 bases and J lost 1 base. This CDR3 is 15 amino acids long. Germline assignment: CDR1 SGHAT and CDR2 FQNNGV. For the CDR3, the DNA is TGTGCCAGCAGCTTCGCAGGGGGGACGAACACTGAAGCTTTCTTT. Amino acids: CASSFAGGTNTEAFF. Full variable domain (outside the CDR3, taken from reference TRBV11-2 and TRBJ1-1): EAGVAQSPRYKIIEKRQSVAFWCNPISGHATLYWYQQILGQGPKLLIQFQNNGVVDDSQLPKDRFSAERLKGVDSTLKIQPAKLEDSAVYLCASSFAGGTNTEAFFGQGTRLTVV.

The chain couples TRBV27 to TRBJ2-2; TRBD2 aligns across 7 bases. CDR1 MNHEY and CDR2 SMNVEV come from the germline V gene (reference sequence). V was pared by 6 bases and J by 5 bases, with 6 bases of the junction left unmatched. This CDR3 comprises 14 residues. In DNA form, the CDR3 reads TGTGCCAGCAGAGCGGGGCCTATTACCGGGGAGCTGTTTTTT. This translates into CASRAGPITGELFF.

This clone has more than one count but fewer than ten. The chain carries TRBV24-1 and TRBJ2-7; 7 bases fit TRBD1. CDR3 length: 14 residues. Germline CDR1 KGHDR, CDR2 SFDVKD. The V and J ends lost 10 bases and 0 bases, in that order; junction bases with no gene match: 8. The DNA of the CDR3 is TGTGCCACTTCCGGGACAGAGAGCTCCTACGAGCAGTACTTC. Its translation is CATSGTESSYEQYF.

The chain is built from TRBV19 and TRBJ1-2; D is undetermined. The ends were cut back, 5 bases at V and 4 bases at J, with 17 bases in the middle. CDR3 size: 15 residues. Germline V gene sequence: CDR1 LNHDA, CDR2 SQIVND (reference sequence). In nucleotides, the CDR3 is TGTGCCAGTAGTCCTACCATCGCAGGCCCCTATGGCTACACCTTC. Translating it yields CASSPTIAGPYGYTF.